Listed below are T cell receptor beta chains from one sample, sequenced in a study of blood T cell repertoires in COVID-19. The assay was immunoSEQ multiplex PCR, and TCRdb's table has in-frame clones only and misses some. The sample holds around 300,000 clones, approximately 86% seen once. Sequencing was performed on peripheral blood. The origin of the receptors is a man younger than 35 with active or convalescent COVID-19. Each CDR3 is given with its conserved first and last residue. The D gene is left open where the match is weak. Clone size is shown for a subset of rows, as once, few, many or a class of expanded clone.

V gene	J gene	D gene	clone size	CDR3 protein	CDR3 DNA
TRBV27	TRBJ1-2	NA	NA	CASSPVGQTNYGYTF	TGTGCCAGCAGTCCCGTCGGACAGACTAACTATGGCTACACCTTC
TRBV6-5	TRBJ1-6	TRBD1	NA	CASSKTGWESPLHF	TGTGCCAGCAGTAAGACAGGGTGGGAATCACCCCTCCACTTT
TRBV18	TRBJ1-2	NA	NA	CASSPMTDYGYTF	TGTGCCAGCTCACCCATGACAGACTATGGCTACACCTTC
TRBV7-3	TRBJ2-1	NA	NA	CASSLIQADEQFF	TGTGCCAGCAGCTTAATCCAAGCCGATGAGCAGTTCTTC
TRBV19	TRBJ1-4	TRBD1	NA	CASSSGTGGNEKLFF	TGTGCCAGTAGTTCTGGGACAGGGGGAAATGAAAAACTGTTTTTT
TRBV10-3	TRBJ1-6	NA	once	CAISEGQYNSPLHF	TGTGCCATCAGTGAGGGACAGTATAATTCACCCCTCCACTTT
TRBV12-5	TRBJ1-6	NA	NA	CASGTQGQPSPLHF	TGTGCTAGTGGCACCCAAGGACAGCCCTCACCCCTCCACTTT
TRBV10-2	TRBJ1-6	NA	NA	CASSENSQGLSYNSPLHF	TGCGCCAGCAGTGAGAATTCCCAGGGTCTCTCCTATAATTCACCCCTCCACTTT
TRBV11-2	TRBJ1-1	NA	NA	CASSFSGMNTEAFF	TGTGCCAGCAGCTTTTCCGGTATGAACACTGAAGCTTTCTTT
TRBV7-8	TRBJ2-7	TRBD1	NA	CASSLARTGILYEQYF	TGTGCCAGCAGCTTAGCGCGGACAGGTATTTTGTACGAGCAGTACTTC
TRBV5-4	TRBJ1-3	TRBD1	NA	CASSSRDRGNTIYF	TGTGCCAGCAGCTCCCGGGACAGGGGAAACACCATATATTTT
TRBV10-3	TRBJ1-2	TRBD1	NA	CAISAPGQGGYGYTF	TGTGCCATCAGTGCCCCGGGACAGGGGGGCTATGGCTACACCTTC
TRBV28	TRBJ1-2	NA	NA	CASSLHLEGSNYGYTF	TGTGCCAGCAGTTTGCACTTGGAGGGCAGCAACTATGGCTACACCTTC
TRBV9	TRBJ2-3	NA	NA	CASSGSPPRTDTQYF	TGTGCCAGCAGCGGGAGCCCGCCGCGCACAGATACGCAGTATTTT
TRBV6-5	TRBJ2-3	NA	NA	CASSYSTGPTDTQYF	TGTGCCAGCAGTTACTCGACAGGCCCCACAGATACGCAGTATTTT
TRBV7-8	TRBJ2-7	TRBD1	NA	CASSPTGFEQYF	TGTGCCAGCAGCCCGACAGGGTTCGAGCAGTACTTC
TRBV7-2	TRBJ1-4	NA	NA	CASSGTEKLFF	TGTGCCAGCAGCGGGACAGAAAAACTGTTTTTT
TRBV10-3	TRBJ1-1	TRBD1	NA	CAISGPGDRVTEAFF	TGTGCCATCAGTGGCCCAGGGGACAGGGTCACTGAAGCTTTCTTT
TRBV6-1	TRBJ1-4	NA	NA	CASSEVGGVSEKLFF	TGTGCCAGCAGTGAAGTTGGAGGGGTTAGTGAAAAACTGTTTTTT
TRBV4-1	TRBJ2-7	TRBD1	NA	CASSPGTGTYEQYF	TGCGCCAGCAGCCCCGGGACAGGAACCTACGAGCAGTACTTC
TRBV7-2	TRBJ1-5	NA	NA	CASSLVDIFQPQHF	TGTGCCAGCAGCTTAGTCGACATCTTTCAGCCCCAGCATTTT
TRBV19	TRBJ1-5	TRBD1	NA	CASSTNPKGQGVGSNQPQHF	TGTGCCAGTAGTACCAATCCAAAAGGACAGGGTGTTGGCAGCAATCAGCCCCAGCATTTT
TRBV6-6	TRBJ2-7	NA	once	CASSSTGDEQYF	TGTGCCAGCAGTTCGACTGGAGACGAGCAGTACTTC
TRBV18	TRBJ2-5	TRBD1	NA	CASSKETGHKETQYF	TGTGCCAGCTCGAAAGAGACAGGGCACAAGGAGACCCAGTACTTC
TRBV18	TRBJ1-1	NA	few	CASSPQGEGTEAFF	TGTGCCAGCTCACCACAGGGGGAGGGCACTGAAGCTTTCTTT
TRBV29-1	TRBJ1-5	NA	once	CSVTEDSNQPQHF	TGCAGCGTAACCGAGGATAGCAATCAGCCCCAGCATTTT
TRBV2	TRBJ2-1	TRBD1	NA	CASSADRVRNEQFF	TGTGCCAGCAGTGCAGACAGGGTGCGGAATGAGCAGTTCTTC
TRBV5-4	TRBJ2-2	TRBD2	few	CASSFGGTNTGELFF	TGTGCCAGCAGCTTCGGGGGGACGAACACCGGGGAGCTGTTTTTT
TRBV5-5	TRBJ2-3	TRBD1	NA	CASSSAFTGGNPTDTQYF	TGTGCCAGCAGCTCCGCATTTACAGGGGGGAATCCCACAGATACGCAGTATTTT
TRBV2	TRBJ2-5	TRBD1	NA	CASSAGTVQETQYF	TGTGCCAGCAGTGCCGGGACAGTCCAAGAGACCCAGTACTTC
TRBV9	TRBJ1-1	NA	NA	CASSPGHNTEAFF	TGTGCCAGCAGCCCAGGACACAACACTGAAGCTTTCTTT
TRBV7-2	TRBJ2-3	NA	NA	CASSTFLGGGNTDTQYF	TGTGCCAGCAGCACATTTCTAGGGGGGGGGAACACAGATACGCAGTATTTT
TRBV2	TRBJ2-3	TRBD2	NA	CASSEGAGGLTDTQYF	TGTGCCAGCAGTGAAGGCGCGGGGGGACTCACAGATACGCAGTATTTT
TRBV29-1	TRBJ1-2	TRBD1	NA	CSVVLGQASRRGYTF	TGCAGCGTTGTTCTGGGACAGGCCTCGAGAAGAGGCTACACCTTC
TRBV4-1	TRBJ2-5	NA	NA	CASSRAPVETQYF	TGCGCCAGCAGCCGGGCGCCGGTAGAGACCCAGTACTTC
TRBV7-2	TRBJ2-5	TRBD2	NA	CASSLSVLAGDETQYF	TGTGCCAGCTCCCTATCGGTACTAGCGGGGGATGAGACCCAGTACTTC
TRBV6-1	TRBJ2-3	TRBD1	NA	CASSEALTGGTDTQYF	TGTGCCAGCAGTGAAGCCTTGACAGGGGGCACAGATACGCAGTATTTT
TRBV6-4	TRBJ2-7	NA	NA	CASSDYSRPYEQYF	TGTGCCAGCAGTGACTATAGCAGACCCTACGAGCAGTACTTC
TRBV19	TRBJ1-1	TRBD1	NA	CASSIGQGPSAFF	TGTGCCAGTAGTATCGGACAGGGCCCCTCAGCTTTCTTT
TRBV5-1	TRBJ1-1	NA	once	CASSTHLRGAEAFF	TGCGCCAGCAGCACCCATCTTCGCGGCGCTGAAGCTTTCTTT
TRBV19	TRBJ2-2	TRBD2	once	CASSLGGSAGELFF	TGTGCCAGTAGCCTGGGAGGGTCGGCCGGGGAGCTGTTTTTT
TRBV4-1	TRBJ2-7	NA	NA	CASSQATGISYEQYF	TGCGCCAGCAGCCAAGCGACGGGGATTTCCTACGAGCAGTACTTC
TRBV27	TRBJ1-5	NA	NA	CASSLRSNQPQHF	TGTGCCAGCAGTTTGCGTAGCAATCAGCCCCAGCATTTT
TRBV19	TRBJ2-2	NA	NA	CASSIGGLNTGELFF	TGTGCCAGTAGTATAGGGGGACTGAACACCGGGGAGCTGTTTTTT